This TCR beta chain was identified in a study of pediatric ulcerative colitis. The assay was immunoSEQ multiplex PCR, and TCRdb's table has in-frame clones only and misses some. The table lists around 4,700 clones, more than 90% of them singletons, with about 1.1% in the top ten. For this clone: Its antigen is as yet unknown.

Study-wide points: Substantially fewer templates came from a couple of patients' blood samples. Rectal repertoires separated controls, mild-moderate and acute severe colitis. Blood-rectal clonal overlap within each person was significantly higher in ulcerative colitis patients than controls.

The CDR3 is 16 residues long. V was trimmed by 0 bases and J by 2 bases, leaving 15 bases between them. The germline gives CDR1 SGDLS, CDR2 YYNGEE. The rearrangement links TRBV9 to TRBJ2-7, with D maybe TRBD2 (6 bases). The clonotype was recovered from a boy between 10 and 17 years old who was a control in a study of pediatric ulcerative colitis. The sample consisted of blood. The CDR3 spells CASSVGGLGVPYEQYF. The DNA of the CDR3 is TGTGCCAGCAGCGTAGGGGGACTGGGGGTTCCCTACGAGCAGTACTTC.